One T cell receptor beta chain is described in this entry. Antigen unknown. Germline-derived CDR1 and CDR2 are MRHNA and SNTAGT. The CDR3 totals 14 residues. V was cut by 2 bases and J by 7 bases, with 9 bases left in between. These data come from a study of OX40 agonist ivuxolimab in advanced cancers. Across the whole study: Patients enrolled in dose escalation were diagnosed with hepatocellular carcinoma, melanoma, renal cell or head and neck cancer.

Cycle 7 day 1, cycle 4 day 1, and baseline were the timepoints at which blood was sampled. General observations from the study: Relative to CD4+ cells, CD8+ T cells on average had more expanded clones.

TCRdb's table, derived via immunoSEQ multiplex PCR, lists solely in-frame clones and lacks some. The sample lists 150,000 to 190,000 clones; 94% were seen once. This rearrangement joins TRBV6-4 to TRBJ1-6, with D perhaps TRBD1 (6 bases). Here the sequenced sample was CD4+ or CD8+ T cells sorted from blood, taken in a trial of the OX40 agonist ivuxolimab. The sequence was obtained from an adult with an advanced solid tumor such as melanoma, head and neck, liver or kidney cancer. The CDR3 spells CASSDTDRNSPLHF. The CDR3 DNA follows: TGTGCCAGCAGTGACACCGACAGGAATTCACCCCTCCACTTT.